A selection of T cell receptor beta chains follows, all from one sample in a study of T-cell memory formation after mild COVID-19. Each CDR3 protein gets one entry after TCRdb re-called the 5' RACE reads with MiXCR. The data contain under 200,000 distinct CDR3 sequences, 11% of them singletons. Specimen: PBMCs or a T cell subset sorted from them (not recorded which). These receptors all come from a man between 18 and 35 years old who had mild COVID-19 (a few samples of this study predate the infection). Cell type and time point are not known. The CDR3 runs from the conserved cysteine through the conserved F or W. D genes are given only for firm matches. Some rows mark clone size as missing; the rest say once, few, many or name a class of expanded clone.

D: TRBD2; V: TRBV5-1; size: NA; J: TRBJ2-5; DNA: TGCGCCAGCAGCTTGGGGAGCGGGGGGAACCAAGAGACCCAGTACTTC; CDR3: CASSLGSGGNQETQYF
D: NA; V: TRBV7-3; size: few; J: TRBJ2-1; DNA: TGTGCCAGCAGTTTAGCCGTTGAGAATGAGCAGTTCTTC; CDR3: CASSLAVENEQFF
D: TRBD1; V: TRBV4-2; size: NA; J: TRBJ1-2; DNA: TGTGCCAGCAGCCAAGACCGGACAGGGAGTGGTGGCTACACCTTC; CDR3: CASSQDRTGSGGYTF
D: NA; V: TRBV2; size: NA; J: TRBJ2-7; DNA: TGTGCCAGCAGTGAAGAAGCTTCCTACGAGCAGTACTTC; CDR3: CASSEEASYEQYF
D: TRBD1; V: TRBV7-9; size: NA; J: TRBJ1-6; DNA: TGTGCCAGCAGCTCCGACAGGGGGTGGTCACCCCTCCACTTT; CDR3: CASSSDRGWSPLHF
D: TRBD2; V: TRBV5-1; size: NA; J: TRBJ2-3; DNA: TGCGCCAGCAGCGCCGGACTAGCGGGGAGCACAGATACGCAGTATTTT; CDR3: CASSAGLAGSTDTQYF
D: NA; V: TRBV7-3; size: few; J: TRBJ1-1; DNA: TGTGCCAGCAGCTTAACTGCGGCAGGGCCCGGCGCTTTCTTT; CDR3: CASSLTAAGPGAFF
D: TRBD1; V: TRBV12-3/TRBV12-4; size: few; J: TRBJ1-2; DNA: TGTGCCAGCAGTCCTACACAGGGACAGCTCTATGGCTACACCTTC; CDR3: CASSPTQGQLYGYTF
D: NA; V: TRBV29-1; size: NA; J: TRBJ1-1; DNA: TGCAGCGGATGGGAGAACACTGAAGCTTTCTTT; CDR3: CSGWENTEAFF
D: NA; V: TRBV5-1; size: NA; J: TRBJ2-2; DNA: TGCGCCAGCGGCGGACAGAACACCGGGGAGCTGTTTTTT; CDR3: CASGGQNTGELFF
D: NA; V: TRBV4-3; size: few; J: TRBJ1-3; DNA: TGCGCCAGCAGCCAAGATTGGGGGTCCGGGGTGGGAAACACCATATATTTT; CDR3: CASSQDWGSGVGNTIYF
D: NA; V: TRBV4-3; size: many; J: TRBJ2-3; DNA: TGCGCCAGCAGCCAGCTACAGGTCGCCGCGGGGCTAGCTAGCACAGATACGCAGTATTTT; CDR3: CASSQLQVAAGLASTDTQYF
D: NA; V: TRBV30; size: many; J: TRBJ2-2; DNA: TGTGCCTCCCCGACAGGGAACACCGGGGAGCTGTTTTTT; CDR3: CASPTGNTGELFF
D: NA; V: TRBV6-5; size: few; J: TRBJ2-1; DNA: TGTGCCAGCAGTTTTGCTGGCGGCCAGAGCTCCTACACTGAGCAGTTCTTC; CDR3: CASSFAGGQSSYTEQFF
D: NA; V: TRBV6-6; size: few; J: TRBJ1-1; DNA: TGTGCCAGCTACGGGAGTACTGAAGCTTTCTTT; CDR3: CASYGSTEAFF
D: NA; V: TRBV5-5; size: NA; J: TRBJ1-5; DNA: TGTGCCAGCAGCAAAGTCGGTGATCAGCCCCAGCATTTT; CDR3: CASSKVGDQPQHF
D: NA; V: TRBV27; size: NA; J: TRBJ2-4; DNA: TGTGCCAGCAGCTCCCCCGACAAGGAAAACATTCAGTACTTC; CDR3: CASSSPDKENIQYF
D: TRBD1; V: TRBV6-5; size: few; J: TRBJ1-1; DNA: TGTGCCAGCAGTTACTCGGGGACAGGTGAAGCTTTCTTT; CDR3: CASSYSGTGEAFF
D: NA; V: TRBV2; size: few; J: TRBJ1-2; DNA: TGTGCCAGCAGTGAAGAACGCTGGAGCTATGGCTACACCTTC; CDR3: CASSEERWSYGYTF
D: NA; V: TRBV28; size: NA; J: TRBJ2-2; DNA: TGTGCCAGCGGGTCTTCGAACACCGGGGAGCTGTTTTTT; CDR3: CASGSSNTGELFF
D: NA; V: TRBV29-1; size: NA; J: TRBJ1-1; DNA: TGCAGCGTTGAGGGACATCGGGCGGGAGCGGACACTGAAGCTTTCTTT; CDR3: CSVEGHRAGADTEAFF
D: NA; V: TRBV24-1; size: NA; J: TRBJ1-5; DNA: TGTGCCACCCAACAGCGGAATCAGCCCCAGCATTTT; CDR3: CATQQRNQPQHF
D: NA; V: TRBV12-3/TRBV12-4; size: few; J: TRBJ1-6; DNA: TGTGCCAGCAGTGCCACCCGGGTCTCACCCCTCCACTTT; CDR3: CASSATRVSPLHF
D: NA; V: TRBV18; size: NA; J: TRBJ2-1; DNA: TGTGCCAGCTCACCACGGGAGCAAAAGGGCCCGTTCTTC; CDR3: CASSPREQKGPFF
D: NA; V: TRBV11-2; size: NA; J: TRBJ2-3; DNA: TGTGCCAGCAGCTTGTTAGCGGCGTCTCTCACAGATACGCAGTATTTT; CDR3: CASSLLAASLTDTQYF
D: TRBD2; V: TRBV6-1; size: NA; J: TRBJ2-2; DNA: TGTGCCAGCAGGCGGGGACTAGCGGGGTGGACCGGGGAGCTGTTTTTT; CDR3: CASRRGLAGWTGELFF
D: TRBD1; V: TRBV6-1; size: few; J: TRBJ2-6; DNA: TGTGCCAGCAGTGGACAGGGGGCTGGGGCCAACGTCCTGACTTTC; CDR3: CASSGQGAGANVLTF
D: NA; V: TRBV5-5; size: many; J: TRBJ1-1; DNA: TGTGCCAGCAGCTCGTCTCATTCAGAAGCTTTCTTT; CDR3: CASSSSHSEAFF
D: NA; V: TRBV20-1; size: few; J: TRBJ1-4; DNA: TGCAGTGCCTTAGGGGAGACTAATGAAAAACTGTTTTTT; CDR3: CSALGETNEKLFF